The 5 T cell receptor beta chains presented below share a single source sample, sequenced in a study of Ad26.COV2.S vaccination and SARS-CoV-2 variants. The treatment: some 20 received Ad26.COV2.S at low or high dose, single or two shots; about 5 received placebo; per-sample allocation not given. Samples analyzed were those drawn on day 63 after the first vaccine or placebo injection. Sequenced by immunoSEQ multiplex PCR; TCRdb stores in-frame clones only, minus some. The sample consists of 250,000 or so clones, around 88% of them appearing once. The source material was peripheral blood, sampled in a trial of Ad26.COV2.S vaccine versus placebo. The receptor source for this set is a person between 18 and 60 years old who received the Ad26.COV2.S COVID-19 vaccine or a placebo.

V usage is TRBV7-2 and J usage is TRBJ2-1; TRBD1 is a possible D gene (5 bases). V was clipped by 2 bases and J by 4 bases, with 6 bases between them. The CDR3 is made up of 13 amino acids. Germline V CDR1 and CDR2: SGHTA, FQGNSA. The CDR3: CASSLQGYNEQFF. The CDR3 DNA follows: TGTGCCAGCAGCTTACAGGGTTACAATGAGCAGTTCTTC.

The V call is TRBV3-1 (or the pseudogene TRBV3-2), the J call TRBJ2-4; the match to TRBD2 covers 8 bases. There are 19 residues in the CDR3. The germline V gene has CDR1 LGHDT and CDR2 YNNKEL (reference sequence). After removal of 0 bases from V and 0 bases from J, the junction contained 10 bases not matched to a gene. The CDR3 sequence is CASSQDLRLAPQAKNIQYF. CDR3 coding DNA: TGTGCCAGCAGCCAAGATTTGCGACTAGCGCCTCAAGCCAAAAACATTCAGTACTTC.

The V call is TRBV7-3, the J call TRBJ2-1, with a weak D call TRBD2 (6 bases). Trimming took off 5 bases at V and 1 base at J, with 15 bases between the two ends. The germline V gene encodes CDR1 SGHTA and CDR2 FQGTGA. The CDR3 consists of 16 residues. The CDR3 loop is CASSPGGTGSYNEQFF. DNA for the CDR3: TGTGCCAGCAGCCCTGGCGGGACCGGTTCCTACAATGAGCAGTTCTTC.

The chain links TRBV5-1 to TRBJ1-2; D may be TRBD1 (5 bases). Germline V gene lookup returns CDR1 SGHRS and CDR2 YFSETQ. V lost 1 base, J lost 8 bases, and 12 bases lay in between. CDR3 size: 13 residues. CDR3 in DNA: TGCGCCAGCAGCTTGTGGCAGGGTGTAGGCTACACCTTC. Translation gives CASSLWQGVGYTF.

This clone is a singleton in its sample. Other DNA sequences in the same sample also yield this CDR3. The rearrangement links TRBV18 to TRBJ2-1; D ambiguous. The CDR3 is made up of 13 amino acids. The V end was cut by 3 bases, the J end by 5 bases, with 8 bases between. Germline CDR1 reads KGHSH; CDR2 reads LQKENI. The DNA for the CDR3 is TGTGCCAGCTCACCTCGCCTGAACAATGAGCAGTTCTTC. Its translation: CASSPRLNNEQFF. Full variable domain (outside the CDR3, taken from reference TRBV18 and TRBJ2-1): NAGVMQNPRHLVRRRGQEARLRCSPMKGHSHVYWYRQLPEEGLKFMVYLQKENIIDESGMPKERFSAEFPKEGPSILRIQQVVRGDSAAYFCASSPRLNNEQFFGPGTRLTVL.